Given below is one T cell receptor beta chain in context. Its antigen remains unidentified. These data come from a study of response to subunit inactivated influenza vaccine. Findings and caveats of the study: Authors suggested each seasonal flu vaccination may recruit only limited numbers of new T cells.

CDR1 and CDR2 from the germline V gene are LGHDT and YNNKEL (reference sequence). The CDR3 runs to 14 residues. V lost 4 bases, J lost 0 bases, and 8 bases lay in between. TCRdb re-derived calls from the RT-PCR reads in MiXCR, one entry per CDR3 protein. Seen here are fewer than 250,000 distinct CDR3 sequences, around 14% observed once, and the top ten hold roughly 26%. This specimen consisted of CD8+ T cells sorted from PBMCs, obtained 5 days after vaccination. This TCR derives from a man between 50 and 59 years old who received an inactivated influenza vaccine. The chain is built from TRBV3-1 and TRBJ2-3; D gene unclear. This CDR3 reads CASSRPDSTDTQYF. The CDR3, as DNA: TGTGCCAGCAGCCGCCCGGACAGCACAGATACGCAGTATTTT.